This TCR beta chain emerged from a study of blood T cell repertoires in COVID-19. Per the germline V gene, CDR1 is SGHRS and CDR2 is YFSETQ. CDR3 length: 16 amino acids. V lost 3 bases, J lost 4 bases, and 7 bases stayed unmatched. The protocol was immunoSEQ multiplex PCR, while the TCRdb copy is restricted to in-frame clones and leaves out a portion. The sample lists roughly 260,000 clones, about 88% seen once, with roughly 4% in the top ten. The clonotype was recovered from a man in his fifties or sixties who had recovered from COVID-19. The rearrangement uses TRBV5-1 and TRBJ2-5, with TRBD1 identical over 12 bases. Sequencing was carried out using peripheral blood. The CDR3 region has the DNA TGCGCCAGCAGCTCGGGGGACAGGGGGCGCGCAGAGACCCAGTACTTC. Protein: CASSSGDRGRAETQYF. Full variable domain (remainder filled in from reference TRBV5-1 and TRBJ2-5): KAGVTQTPRYLIKTRGQQVTLSCSPISGHRSVSWYQQTPGQGLQFLFEYFSETQRNKGNFPGRFSGRQFSNSRSEMNVSTLELGDSALYLCASSSGDRGRAETQYFGPGTRLLVL.